These 3 T cell receptor beta chains were sequenced from one sample in a study of T cells after yellow fever vaccination. TCRdb reprocessed the 5' RACE reads via MiXCR and lists one record per CDR3 protein. The sample contains hundreds of thousands of distinct CDR3 sequences, 21% of which appear only once. The sequencing used PBMCs, collected 20 to 25 days after the first yellow fever vaccination. The receptors were sampled from a man aged 18 to 29 who received the YFV17D yellow fever vaccine.

This rearrangement joins TRBV7-9 to TRBJ2-1; no clear D gene. Trimming cost V 0 bases and J 6 bases, with 9 bases left between them. CDR1 is SEHNR and CDR2 is FQNEAQ in the germline V gene (reference sequence). The CDR3 is 14 amino acids. DNA for the CDR3: TGTGCCAGCAGCTTAGCAACTCTCACCAATGAGCAGTTCTTC. Its protein product is CASSLATLTNEQFF. Using reference TRBV7-9 and TRBJ2-1 for the parts outside the CDR3, the full variable domain is DTGVSQNPRHKITKRGQNVTFRCDPISEHNRLYWYRQTLGQGPEFLTYFQNEAQLEKSRLLSDRFSAERPKGSFSTLEIQRTEQGDSAMYLCASSLATLTNEQFFGPGTRLTVL.

To note about this clonotype: The germline gene is not matched at one end of the junction; a read error may be the cause. The chain carries TRBV4-1 and TRBJ2-3, with 7 positions matching TRBD1. Germline V gives CDR1 MGHRA, CDR2 YSYEKL. This CDR3 has 14 amino acids. The CDR3 DNA reads as TGCGCCAGCAGCCAATTACACAGGGGTGTCTCAGAAAATTTT. Amino acids: CASSQLHRGVSENF.

The chain joins TRBV7-9 to TRBJ2-3, with unresolved D. CDR1 is SEHNR and CDR2 is FQNEAQ in the germline V gene (reference sequence). This CDR3 region has 15 residues. Trimming took 5 bases from V and 0 from J, leaving 12 bases between them. CDR3 protein: CASSLTDPSTDTQYF. CDR3 coding DNA: TGTGCCAGCAGCCTCACAGACCCTAGCACAGATACGCAGTATTTT.